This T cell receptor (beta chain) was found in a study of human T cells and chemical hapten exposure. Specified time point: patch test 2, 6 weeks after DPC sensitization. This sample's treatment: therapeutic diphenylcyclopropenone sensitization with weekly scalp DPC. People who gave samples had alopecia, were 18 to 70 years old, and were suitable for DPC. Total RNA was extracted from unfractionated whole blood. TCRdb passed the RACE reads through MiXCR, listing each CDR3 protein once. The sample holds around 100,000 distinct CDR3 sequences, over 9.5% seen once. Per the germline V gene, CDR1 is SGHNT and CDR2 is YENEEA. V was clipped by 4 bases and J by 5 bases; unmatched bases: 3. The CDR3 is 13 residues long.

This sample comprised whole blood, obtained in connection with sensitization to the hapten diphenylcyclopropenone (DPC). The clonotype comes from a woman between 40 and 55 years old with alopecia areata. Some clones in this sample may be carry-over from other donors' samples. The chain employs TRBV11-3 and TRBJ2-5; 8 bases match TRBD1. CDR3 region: CASSSGQGETQYF. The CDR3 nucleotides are TGTGCCAGCAGCTCCGGACAGGGCGAGACCCAGTACTTC.